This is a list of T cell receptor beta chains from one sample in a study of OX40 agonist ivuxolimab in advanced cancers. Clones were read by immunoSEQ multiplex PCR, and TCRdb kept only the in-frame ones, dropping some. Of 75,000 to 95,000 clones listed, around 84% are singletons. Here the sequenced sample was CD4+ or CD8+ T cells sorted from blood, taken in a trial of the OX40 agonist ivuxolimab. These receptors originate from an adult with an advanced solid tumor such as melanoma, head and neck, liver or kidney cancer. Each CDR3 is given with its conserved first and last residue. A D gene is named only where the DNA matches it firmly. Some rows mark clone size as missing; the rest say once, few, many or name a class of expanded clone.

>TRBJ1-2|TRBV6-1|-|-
TGTGCCAGCATTACAACAGGTTTAGCTAACTATGGCTACACCTTC
CASITTGLANYGYTF
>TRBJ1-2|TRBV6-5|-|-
TGTGCCAGCAGTTACGGGGCGCCAGTTTATGGCTACACCTTC
CASSYGAPVYGYTF
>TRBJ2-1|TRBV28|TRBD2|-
TGTGCCAGCAGCTACACTAGCGGGGGGTGGGGTGAGCAGTTCTTC
CASSYTSGGWGEQFF
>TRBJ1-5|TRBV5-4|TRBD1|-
TGTGCCAGCACCGGGGGGAGGGGGCAGCCCGTGCCGTATAGCAATCAGCCCCAGCATTTT
CASTGGRGQPVPYSNQPQHF
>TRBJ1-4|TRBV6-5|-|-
TGTGCCAGCACCGCCGGGGGGGGTTTCGGTGAAAAACTGTTTTTT
CASTAGGGFGEKLFF
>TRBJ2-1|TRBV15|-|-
TGTGCCACCAGCAGAGAAGCGGGGACATCGGGGAACAATGAGCAGTTCTTC
CATSREAGTSGNNEQFF
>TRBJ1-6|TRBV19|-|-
TGTGCCAGTAGTTTCGGACGGCTTCGGTATAATTCACCCCTCCACTTT
CASSFGRLRYNSPLHF
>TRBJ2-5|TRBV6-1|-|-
TGTGCCAGCAGGGAGGGGGGGATTCAAGAGACCCAGTACTTC
CASREGGIQETQYF
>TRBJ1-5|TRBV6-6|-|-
TGTGCCAGCAGTACACAGGGAAAACAGCCCCAGCATTTT
CASSTQGKQPQHF
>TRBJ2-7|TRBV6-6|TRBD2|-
TGTGCCAGCAGTGAGCGGGGGGGCCCCTACGAGCAGTACTTC
CASSERGGPYEQYF
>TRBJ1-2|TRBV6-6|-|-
TGTGCCAGCAGTTACAGGGAGCCCCCTAACTATGGCTACACCTTC
CASSYREPPNYGYTF
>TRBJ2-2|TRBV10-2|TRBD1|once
TGCGCCAGCAGTGAGTCGTGGGCAGGGGGCGGCACGAACACCGGGGAGCTGTTTTTT
CASSESWAGGGTNTGELFF
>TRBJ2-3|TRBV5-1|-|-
TGCGCCAGCAGCTTGCTAGTTGGGGGCACAGATACGCAGTATTTT
CASSLLVGGTDTQYF
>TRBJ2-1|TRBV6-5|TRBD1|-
TGTGCCAGCAGCCCGGGACAGGGGCCCTACAATGAGCAGTTCTTC
CASSPGQGPYNEQFF
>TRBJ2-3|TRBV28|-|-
TGTGCCACGGGGGCAGTCACAGATACGCAGTATTTT
CATGAVTDTQYF
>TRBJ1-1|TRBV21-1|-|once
TGTGCCAGCAGCAAAGGACAGGGAGTAGGGACTGAAGCTTTCTTT
CASSKGQGVGTEAFF
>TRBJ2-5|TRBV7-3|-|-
TGTGCCAGCAGCTTCGGACTGGGGGAGACCCAGTACTTC
CASSFGLGETQYF
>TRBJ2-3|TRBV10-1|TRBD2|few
TGCGCCAGCAGCCAAGGACTAGCGGGGGGCACAGATACGCAGTATTTT
CASSQGLAGGTDTQYF
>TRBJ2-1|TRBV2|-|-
TGTGCCAGCAGCGGATCGCGGACATTCGATGAGCAGTTCTTC
CASSGSRTFDEQFF
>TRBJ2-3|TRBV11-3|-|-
TGTGCCAGCAGCTTAGCGAGCGGCACAGATACGCAGTATTTT
CASSLASGTDTQYF
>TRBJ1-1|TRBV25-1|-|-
TGTGCCAGCATGAGGGCGAGGGGGGGCACTGAAGCTTTCTTT
CASMRARGGTEAFF
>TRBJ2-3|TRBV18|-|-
TGTGCCAGCTCACCGACGCCAGATACGCAGTATTTT
CASSPTPDTQYF
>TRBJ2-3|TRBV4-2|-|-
TGTGCCAGCAGCCAAGATCGAACAGATACGCAGTATTTT
CASSQDRTDTQYF
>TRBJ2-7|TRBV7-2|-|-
TGTGCCAGCAAAAGGTTAGAGGACGAGCAGTACTTC
CASKRLEDEQYF
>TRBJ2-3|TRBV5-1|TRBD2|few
TGCGCCAGCAGCCGGGACTTTGGGGGGGTCACAGATACGCAGTATTTT
CASSRDFGGVTDTQYF
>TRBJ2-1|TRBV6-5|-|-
TGTGCCAGCACTACCGGACAGAGTGTTTTCTTC
CASTTGQSVFF
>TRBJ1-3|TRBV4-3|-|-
TGCGCCAGCAGCCAAGCTAGGACGAAGATGCCTGGAAACACCATATATTTT
CASSQARTKMPGNTIYF
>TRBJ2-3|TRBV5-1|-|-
TGCGCCAGCAGCTTGGGGGCAGGGGCTGGCACAGATACGCAGTATTTT
CASSLGAGAGTDTQYF
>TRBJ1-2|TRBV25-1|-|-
TGTGCCAGCAGTGAAATGACGAGCTACACCTTC
CASSEMTSYTF
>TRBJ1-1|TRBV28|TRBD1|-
TGTGCCAGCAGCTTAGAACGGACAGGGGGGAGTGAAGCTTTCTTT
CASSLERTGGSEAFF
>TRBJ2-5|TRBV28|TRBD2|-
TGTGCCAGCAGTGTACCGGGACTAGCGGGGGGGAGTCGAGAGACCCAGTACTTC
CASSVPGLAGGSRETQYF
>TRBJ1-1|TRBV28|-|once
TGTGCCAGTATCGGATCATTGAACACTGAAGCTTTCTTT
CASIGSLNTEAFF
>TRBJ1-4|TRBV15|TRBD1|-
TGTGCCACCAGCAGACTACAGGGGGACCTTGAAAAACTGTTTTTT
CATSRLQGDLEKLFF
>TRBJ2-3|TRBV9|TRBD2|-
TGTGCCAGCAGCCCCCTGGCCAGCGGGGGGCGGGCAGATACGCAGTATTTT
CASSPLASGGRADTQYF